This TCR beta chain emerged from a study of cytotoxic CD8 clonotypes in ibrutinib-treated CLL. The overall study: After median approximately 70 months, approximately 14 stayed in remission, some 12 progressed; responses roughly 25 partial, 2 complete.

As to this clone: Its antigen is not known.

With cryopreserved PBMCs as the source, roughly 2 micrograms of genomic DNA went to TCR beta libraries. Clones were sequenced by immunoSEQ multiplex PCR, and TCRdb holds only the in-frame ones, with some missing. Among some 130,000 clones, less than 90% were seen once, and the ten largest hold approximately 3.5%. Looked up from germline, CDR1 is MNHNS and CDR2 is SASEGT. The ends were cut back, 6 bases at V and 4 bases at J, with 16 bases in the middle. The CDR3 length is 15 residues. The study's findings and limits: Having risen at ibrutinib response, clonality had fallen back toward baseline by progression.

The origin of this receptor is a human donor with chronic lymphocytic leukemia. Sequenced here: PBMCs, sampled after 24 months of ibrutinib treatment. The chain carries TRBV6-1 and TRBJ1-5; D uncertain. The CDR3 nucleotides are TGTGCCAGCAGGGGTACAGTGTTAGGAAATCAGCCCCAGCATTTT. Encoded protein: CASRGTVLGNQPQHF.